This TCR beta chain was recorded in a study of control samples from healthy donors and cancer patients. Germline V CDR1 and CDR2: LNHDA, SQIVND (reference sequence). Trimming cost V 3 bases and J 1 base, with 3 bases left between them. CDR3 length: 13 residues. The data were produced by immunoSEQ multiplex PCR, yet TCRdb's version contains in-frame clones alone and is incomplete. The sample gives over 150,000 clones, roughly 94% of which show up once; about 5.2% is in the top ten. The sequence derives from a man in his forties in good health. This chain connects TRBV19 to TRBJ2-2; D not certain. The sequencing input was blood. The CDR3 here is CASSIGNTGELFF. CDR3 DNA sequence: TGTGCCAGTAGTATTGGGAACACCGGGGAGCTGTTTTTT.